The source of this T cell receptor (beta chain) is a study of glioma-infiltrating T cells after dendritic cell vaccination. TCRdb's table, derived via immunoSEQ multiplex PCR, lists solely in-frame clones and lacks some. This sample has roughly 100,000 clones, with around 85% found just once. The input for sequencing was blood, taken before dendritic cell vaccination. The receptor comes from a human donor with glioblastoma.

CDR3 bases: TGTGCCTGCCCCGGGCGAGGGCAAGAGACCCAGTACTTC. Its protein product is CACPGRGQETQYF. This rearrangement joins TRBV30 to TRBJ2-5; weak D call: TRBD2 (5 bases). The germline V and J ends were trimmed by 6 bases and 2 bases, with 13 bases remaining between them. This CDR3 has 13 amino acids. The germline gives CDR1 GTSNPN, CDR2 SVGIG (reference sequence).